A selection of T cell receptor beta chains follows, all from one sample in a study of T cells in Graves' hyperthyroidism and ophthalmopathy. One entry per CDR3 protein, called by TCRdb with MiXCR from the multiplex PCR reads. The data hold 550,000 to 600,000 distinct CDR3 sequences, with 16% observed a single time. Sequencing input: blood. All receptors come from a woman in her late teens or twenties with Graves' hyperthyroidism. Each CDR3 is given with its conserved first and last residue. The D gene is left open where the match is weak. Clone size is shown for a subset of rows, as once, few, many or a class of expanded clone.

CDR3nt: TGTGCCAGCAGCCAGGGGGTGCTAGCGGGAGGAGCAGATACGCAGTATTTT
CDR3aa: CASSQGVLAGGADTQYF
abundance: many
j_gene: TRBJ2-3
v_gene: TRBV7-2
d_gene: TRBD2

CDR3nt: TGTGCCAGCAGCTTAGATCCCCCAGATACGCAGTATTTT
CDR3aa: CASSLDPPDTQYF
abundance: few
j_gene: TRBJ2-3
v_gene: TRBV7-2
d_gene: .

CDR3nt: TGTGCCACCAGTGATCAGCGGGGGGAGGGAGATACGCAGTATTTT
CDR3aa: CATSDQRGEGDTQYF
abundance: .
j_gene: TRBJ2-3
v_gene: TRBV24-1
d_gene: TRBD2

CDR3nt: TGCAGTGCTAGAGATCTCTCATCGGGAGGGGATTCCTACGAGCAGTACTTC
CDR3aa: CSARDLSSGGDSYEQYF
abundance: many
j_gene: TRBJ2-7
v_gene: TRBV20-1
d_gene: TRBD2

CDR3nt: TGTGCCAGCAGTTTTTGGAGGGGGGGGGCCTACAATGAGCAGTTCTTC
CDR3aa: CASSFWRGGAYNEQFF
abundance: many
j_gene: TRBJ2-1
v_gene: TRBV12-3/TRBV12-4
d_gene: .

CDR3nt: TGTGCCAGCAGCGTGCTAGCGGGGGGGGGATCCTACAATGAGCAGTTCTTC
CDR3aa: CASSVLAGGGSYNEQFF
abundance: many
j_gene: TRBJ2-1
v_gene: TRBV2
d_gene: TRBD2

CDR3nt: TGTGCCAGCAGCTTGTTACAGGGGGACACAGATACGCAGTATTTT
CDR3aa: CASSLLQGDTDTQYF
abundance: few
j_gene: TRBJ2-3
v_gene: TRBV11-2
d_gene: TRBD1

CDR3nt: TGCGCCAGCAGCTTGGGCCTGGGTTCTGGGGCCAACGTCCTGACTTTC
CDR3aa: CASSLGLGSGANVLTF
abundance: .
j_gene: TRBJ2-6
v_gene: TRBV5-1
d_gene: .

CDR3nt: TGTGCCAGCAGCCGCCAGGGGGGAGCTAACTATGGCTACACCTTC
CDR3aa: CASSRQGGANYGYTF
abundance: .
j_gene: TRBJ1-2
v_gene: TRBV5-5
d_gene: TRBD1

CDR3nt: TGTGCCAGCAGCGGCAGGACAGGGGTGGATGGCTACACCTTC
CDR3aa: CASSGRTGVDGYTF
abundance: many
j_gene: TRBJ1-2
v_gene: TRBV7-9
d_gene: TRBD1

CDR3nt: TGTGCCAGCAGCTGGCCGGGCGGGACCTACGAGCAGTACTTC
CDR3aa: CASSWPGGTYEQYF
abundance: many
j_gene: TRBJ2-7
v_gene: TRBV7-2
d_gene: .

CDR3nt: TGTGCCACCAGTGAGCAGCGGGGTACCACAGATACGCAGTATTTT
CDR3aa: CATSEQRGTTDTQYF
abundance: many
j_gene: TRBJ2-3
v_gene: TRBV24-1
d_gene: TRBD2

CDR3nt: TGTGCCATCCGTGGGGGGAACACTGAAGCTTTCTTT
CDR3aa: CAIRGGNTEAFF
abundance: many
j_gene: TRBJ1-1
v_gene: TRBV12-3/TRBV12-4
d_gene: .

CDR3nt: TGTGCCAGCAGCTTAGATAAGAGCCAAGAGACCCAGTACTTC
CDR3aa: CASSLDKSQETQYF
abundance: many
j_gene: TRBJ2-5
v_gene: TRBV7-9
d_gene: .

CDR3nt: TGTGCCTGGAGTGTACGTCGGGGACTCAATCAGCCCCAGCATTTT
CDR3aa: CAWSVRRGLNQPQHF
abundance: many
j_gene: TRBJ1-5
v_gene: TRBV30
d_gene: .

CDR3nt: TGTGCCAGCAGTGCCCGGGGGAAGGGTACAGATACGCAGTATTTT
CDR3aa: CASSARGKGTDTQYF
abundance: many
j_gene: TRBJ2-3
v_gene: TRBV2
d_gene: .

CDR3nt: TGTGCCAGCAGGGCCCTCTTTGAGCAGTACTTC
CDR3aa: CASRALFEQYF
abundance: many
j_gene: TRBJ2-7
v_gene: TRBV2
d_gene: .